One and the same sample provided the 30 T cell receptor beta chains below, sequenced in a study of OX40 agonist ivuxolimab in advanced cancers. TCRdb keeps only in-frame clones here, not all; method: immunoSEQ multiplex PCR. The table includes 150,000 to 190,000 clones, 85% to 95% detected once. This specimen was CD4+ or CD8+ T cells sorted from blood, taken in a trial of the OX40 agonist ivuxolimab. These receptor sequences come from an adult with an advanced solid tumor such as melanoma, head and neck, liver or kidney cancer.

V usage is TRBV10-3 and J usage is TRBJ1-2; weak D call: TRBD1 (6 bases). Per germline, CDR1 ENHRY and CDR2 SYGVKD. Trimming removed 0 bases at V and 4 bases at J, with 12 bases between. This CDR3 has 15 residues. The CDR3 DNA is TGTGCCATCAGTGAGTCCCCCACAGGGACCTATGGCTACACCTTC. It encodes CAISESPTGTYGYTF.

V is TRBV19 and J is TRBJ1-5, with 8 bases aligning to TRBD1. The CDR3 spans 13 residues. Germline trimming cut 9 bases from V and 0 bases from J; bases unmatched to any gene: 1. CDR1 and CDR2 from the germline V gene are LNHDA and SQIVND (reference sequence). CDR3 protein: CASQGASNQPQHF. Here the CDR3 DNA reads TGTGCCAGCCAGGGGGCTAGCAATCAGCCCCAGCATTTT.

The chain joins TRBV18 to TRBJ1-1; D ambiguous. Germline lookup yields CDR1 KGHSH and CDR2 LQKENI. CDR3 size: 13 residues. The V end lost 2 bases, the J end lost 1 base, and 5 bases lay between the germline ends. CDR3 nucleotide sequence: TGTGCCAGCTCACCATGGGGGAACACTGAAGCTTTCTTT. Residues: CASSPWGNTEAFF. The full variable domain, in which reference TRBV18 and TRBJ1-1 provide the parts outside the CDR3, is NAGVMQNPRHLVRRRGQEARLRCSPMKGHSHVYWYRQLPEEGLKFMVYLQKENIIDESGMPKERFSAEFPKEGPSILRIQQVVRGDSAAYFCASSPWGNTEAFFGQGTRLTVV.

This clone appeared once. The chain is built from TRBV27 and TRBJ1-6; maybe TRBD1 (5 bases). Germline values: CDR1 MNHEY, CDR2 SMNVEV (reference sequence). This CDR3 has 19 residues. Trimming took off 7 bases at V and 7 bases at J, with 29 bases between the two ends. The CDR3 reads CASTHLGRAAFRGNSPLHF. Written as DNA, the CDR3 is TGTGCCAGCACCCACCTAGGAAGGGCCGCCTTTCGGGGGAATTCACCCCTCCACTTT.

The CDR3 spells CASSDPGTEAFF. CDR3 sequence (DNA): TGTGCCAGCAGCGACCCAGGCACTGAAGCTTTCTTT. The rearrangement joins TRBV7-6 to TRBJ1-1; D not resolved. V was clipped by 5 bases and J by 4 bases, with 8 bases between them. The CDR3 extends over 12 amino acids. The germline gives CDR1 SGHVS, CDR2 FNYEAQ.

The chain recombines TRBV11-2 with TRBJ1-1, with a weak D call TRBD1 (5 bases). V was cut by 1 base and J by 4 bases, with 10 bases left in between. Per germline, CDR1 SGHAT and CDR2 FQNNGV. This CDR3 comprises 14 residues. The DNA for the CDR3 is TGTGCCAGCAGCTTAGGGCAGGGAGGCACTGAAGCTTTCTTT. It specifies CASSLGQGGTEAFF. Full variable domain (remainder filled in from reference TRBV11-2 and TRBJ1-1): EAGVAQSPRYKIIEKRQSVAFWCNPISGHATLYWYQQILGQGPKLLIQFQNNGVVDDSQLPKDRFSAERLKGVDSTLKIQPAKLEDSAVYLCASSLGQGGTEAFFGQGTRLTVV.

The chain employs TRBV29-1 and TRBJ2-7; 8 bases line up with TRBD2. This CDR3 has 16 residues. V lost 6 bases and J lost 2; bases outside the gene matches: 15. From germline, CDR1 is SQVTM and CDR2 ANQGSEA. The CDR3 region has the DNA TGCAGCGTAGGGTCTGGCCCCGGGACTAGGGCCTACGAGCAGTACTTC. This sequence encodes CSVGSGPGTRAYEQYF.

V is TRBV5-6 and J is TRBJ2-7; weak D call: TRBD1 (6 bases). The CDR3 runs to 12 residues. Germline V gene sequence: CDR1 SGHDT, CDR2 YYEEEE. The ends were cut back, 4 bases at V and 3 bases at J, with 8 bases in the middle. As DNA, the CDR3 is TGTGCCAGCAGCCGGGACAACTACGAGCAGTACTTC. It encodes CASSRDNYEQYF.

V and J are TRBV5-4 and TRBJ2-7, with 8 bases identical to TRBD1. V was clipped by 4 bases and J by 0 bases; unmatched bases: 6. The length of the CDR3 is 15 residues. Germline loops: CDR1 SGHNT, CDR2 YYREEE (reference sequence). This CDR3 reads CASSADRAGSYEQYF. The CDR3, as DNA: TGTGCCAGCAGCGCGGACAGGGCTGGCTCCTACGAGCAGTACTTC.

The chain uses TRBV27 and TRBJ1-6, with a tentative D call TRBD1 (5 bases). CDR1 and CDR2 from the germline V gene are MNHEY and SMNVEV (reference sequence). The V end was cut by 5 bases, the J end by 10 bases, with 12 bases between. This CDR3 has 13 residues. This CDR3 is CASSMSGLSPLHF. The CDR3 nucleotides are TGTGCCAGCAGTATGTCAGGGTTGTCACCCCTCCACTTT.

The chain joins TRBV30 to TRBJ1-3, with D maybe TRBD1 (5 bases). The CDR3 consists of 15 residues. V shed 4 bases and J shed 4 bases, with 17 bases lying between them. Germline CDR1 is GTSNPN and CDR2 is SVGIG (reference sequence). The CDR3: CAWTGSTVWGNTIYF. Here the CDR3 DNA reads TGTGCCTGGACTGGATCGACAGTGTGGGGAAACACCATATATTTT.

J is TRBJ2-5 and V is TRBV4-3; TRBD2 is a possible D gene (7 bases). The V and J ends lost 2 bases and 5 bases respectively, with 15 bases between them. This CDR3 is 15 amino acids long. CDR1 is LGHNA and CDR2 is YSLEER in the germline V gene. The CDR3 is CASSQLGLGGETQYF. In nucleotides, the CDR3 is TGCGCCAGCAGCCAACTAGGACTAGGGGGGGAGACCCAGTACTTC.

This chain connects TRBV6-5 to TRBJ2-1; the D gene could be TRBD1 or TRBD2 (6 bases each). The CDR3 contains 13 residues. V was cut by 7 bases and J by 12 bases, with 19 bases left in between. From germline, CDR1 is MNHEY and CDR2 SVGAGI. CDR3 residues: CASIQPSGAGQFF. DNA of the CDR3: TGTGCCAGCATTCAACCCTCGGGGGCCGGGCAGTTCTTC.

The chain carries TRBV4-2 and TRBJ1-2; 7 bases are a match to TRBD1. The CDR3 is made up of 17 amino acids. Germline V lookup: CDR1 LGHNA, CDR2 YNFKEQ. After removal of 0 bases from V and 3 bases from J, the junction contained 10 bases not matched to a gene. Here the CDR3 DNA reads TGTGCCAGCAGCCAAGAAGCCCGGCCAGGGGGAGACTATGGCTACACCTTC. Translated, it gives CASSQEARPGGDYGYTF.

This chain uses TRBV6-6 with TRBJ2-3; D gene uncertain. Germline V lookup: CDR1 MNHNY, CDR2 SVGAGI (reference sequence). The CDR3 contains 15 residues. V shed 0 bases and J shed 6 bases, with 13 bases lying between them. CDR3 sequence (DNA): TGTGCCAGCAGTTACTCGAAACGGTACGGGGATACGCAGTATTTT. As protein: CASSYSKRYGDTQYF.

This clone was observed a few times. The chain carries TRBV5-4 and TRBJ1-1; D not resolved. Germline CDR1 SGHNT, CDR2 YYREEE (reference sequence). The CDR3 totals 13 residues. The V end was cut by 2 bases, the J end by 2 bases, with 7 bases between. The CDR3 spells CASSFQANTEAFF. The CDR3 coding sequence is TGTGCCAGCAGCTTCCAGGCTAACACTGAAGCTTTCTTT. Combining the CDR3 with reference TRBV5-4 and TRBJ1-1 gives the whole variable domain ETGVTQSPTHLIKTRGQQVTLRCSSQSGHNTVSWYQQALGQGPQFIFQYYREEENGRGNFPPRFSGLQFPNYSSELNVNALELDDSALYLCASSFQANTEAFFGQGTRLTVV.

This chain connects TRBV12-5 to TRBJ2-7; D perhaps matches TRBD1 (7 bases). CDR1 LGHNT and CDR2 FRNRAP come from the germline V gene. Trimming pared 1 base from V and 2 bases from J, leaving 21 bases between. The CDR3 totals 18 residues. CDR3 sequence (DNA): TGTGCTAGTGGTTTGGCGACCGGAGGGACAGCCCTCCCCTACGAGCAGTACTTC. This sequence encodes CASGLATGGTALPYEQYF.

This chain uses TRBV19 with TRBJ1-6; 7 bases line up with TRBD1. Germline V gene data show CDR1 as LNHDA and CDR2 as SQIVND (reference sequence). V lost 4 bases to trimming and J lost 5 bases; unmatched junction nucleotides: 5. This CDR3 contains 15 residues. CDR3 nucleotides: TGTGCCAGTAGTACTAGACAGGGTAATAATTCACCCCTCCACTTT. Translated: CASSTRQGNNSPLHF.

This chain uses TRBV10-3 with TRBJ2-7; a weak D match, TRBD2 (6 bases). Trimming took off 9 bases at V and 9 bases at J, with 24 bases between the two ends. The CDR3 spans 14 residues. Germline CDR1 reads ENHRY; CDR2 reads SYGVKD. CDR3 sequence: CAITEGSGLMRQYF. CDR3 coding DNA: TGTGCCATAACGGAGGGGTCGGGGTTAATGAGGCAGTACTTC.

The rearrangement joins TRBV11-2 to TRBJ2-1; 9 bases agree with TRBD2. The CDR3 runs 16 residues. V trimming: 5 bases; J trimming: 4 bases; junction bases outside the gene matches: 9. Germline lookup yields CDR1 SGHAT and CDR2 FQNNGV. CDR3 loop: CASSGALAGSYNEQFF. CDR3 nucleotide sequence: TGTGCCAGCAGCGGGGCCCTAGCGGGGTCATACAATGAGCAGTTCTTC.

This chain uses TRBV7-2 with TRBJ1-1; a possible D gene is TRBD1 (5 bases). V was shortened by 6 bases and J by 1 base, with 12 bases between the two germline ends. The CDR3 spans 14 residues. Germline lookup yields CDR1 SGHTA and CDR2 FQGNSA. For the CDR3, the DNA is TGTGCCAGCAGGGGGGGACTGTCGAACACTGAAGCTTTCTTT. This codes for CASRGGLSNTEAFF. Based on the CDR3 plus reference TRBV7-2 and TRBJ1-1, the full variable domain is GAGVSQSPSNKVTEKGKDVELRCDPISGHTALYWYRQSLGQGLEFLIYFQGNSAPDKSGLPSDRFSAERTGGSVSTLTIQRTQQEDSAVYLCASRGGLSNTEAFFGQGTRLTVV.

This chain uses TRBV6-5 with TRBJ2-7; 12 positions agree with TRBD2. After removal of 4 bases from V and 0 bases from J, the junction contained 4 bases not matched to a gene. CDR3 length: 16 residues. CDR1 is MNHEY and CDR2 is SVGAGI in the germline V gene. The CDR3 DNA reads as TGTGCCAGCAGTTCGCGACTAGCGGGAGTCTCCTACGAGCAGTACTTC. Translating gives CASSSRLAGVSYEQYF.

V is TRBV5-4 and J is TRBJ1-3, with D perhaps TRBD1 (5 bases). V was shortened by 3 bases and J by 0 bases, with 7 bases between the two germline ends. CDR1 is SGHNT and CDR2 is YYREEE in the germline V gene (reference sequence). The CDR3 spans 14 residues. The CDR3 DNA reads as TGTGCCAGCAGCTCAGGGATCTCTGGAAACACCATATATTTT. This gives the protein CASSSGISGNTIYF.

The chain's CDR3 is CASSPRGLTNNEQFF. The CDR3, as DNA: TGTGCCAGCAGCCCGAGGGGACTCACTAACAATGAGCAGTTCTTC. The chain combines TRBV9 with TRBJ2-1, with D tentatively TRBD2 (6 bases). With 4 bases removed from V and 5 bases from J, the gap between germline ends came to 16 bases. CDR1 SGDLS and CDR2 YYNGEE come from the germline V gene. This CDR3 spans 15 amino acids.

The CDR3 is CASSSMGRTEAFF. The CDR3 coding sequence is TGTGCCAGCAGCTCGATGGGGCGAACTGAAGCTTTCTTT. V is TRBV7-2 and J is TRBJ1-1, with TRBD1 as a possible D gene (5 bases). This CDR3 comprises 13 residues. The ends were cut back, 4 bases at V and 5 bases at J, with 11 bases in the middle. Per germline, CDR1 SGHTA and CDR2 FQGNSA.

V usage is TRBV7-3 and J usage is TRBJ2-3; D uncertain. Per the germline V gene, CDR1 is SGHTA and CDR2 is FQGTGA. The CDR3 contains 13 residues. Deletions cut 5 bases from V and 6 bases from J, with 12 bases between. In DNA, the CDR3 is TGTGCCAGCAGCCTAGAATGGTCCGATACGCAGTATTTT. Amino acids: CASSLEWSDTQYF.

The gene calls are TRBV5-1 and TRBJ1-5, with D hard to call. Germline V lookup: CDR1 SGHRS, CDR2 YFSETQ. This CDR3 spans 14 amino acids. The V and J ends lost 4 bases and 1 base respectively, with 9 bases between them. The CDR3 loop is CASSVDFSNQPQHF. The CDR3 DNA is TGCGCCAGCAGCGTGGACTTCAGCAATCAGCCCCAGCATTTT.

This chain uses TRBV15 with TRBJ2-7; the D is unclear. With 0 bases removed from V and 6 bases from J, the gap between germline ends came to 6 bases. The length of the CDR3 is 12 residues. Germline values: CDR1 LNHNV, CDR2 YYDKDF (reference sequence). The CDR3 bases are TGTGCCACCAGCAGAGATGGAGTCGAGCAGTACTTC. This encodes CATSRDGVEQYF.

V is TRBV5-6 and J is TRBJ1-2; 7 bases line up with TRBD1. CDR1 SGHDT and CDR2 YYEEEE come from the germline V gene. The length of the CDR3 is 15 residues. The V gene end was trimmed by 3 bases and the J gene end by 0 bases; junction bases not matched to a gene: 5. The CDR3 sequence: CASSWGTAANYGYTF. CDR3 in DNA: TGTGCCAGCAGCTGGGGGACAGCGGCTAACTATGGCTACACCTTC.

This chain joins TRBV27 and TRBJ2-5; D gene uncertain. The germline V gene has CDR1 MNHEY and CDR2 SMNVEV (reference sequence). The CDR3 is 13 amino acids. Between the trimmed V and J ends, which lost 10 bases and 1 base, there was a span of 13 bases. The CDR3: CATGRHSQETQYF. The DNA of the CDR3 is TGTGCCACCGGACGGCATTCCCAAGAGACCCAGTACTTC.